This passage covers 29 T cell receptor beta chains from one sample sequenced in a study of blood T cells in healthy people across ages. Next came a second PCR, run for about 7 to 12 cycles, which used a sample-barcoded 5' primer along with a J-beta primer mix. TCRdb ran MiXCR on the 5' RACE reads and lists one entry per CDR3 protein. The sample includes more than 750,000 distinct CDR3 sequences, 25% to 30% of them seen just once. This same sample was also part of a study on T cells of mothers and their children.

The sequencing sample was made of blood. These receptors came from a woman in her thirties or forties in good health.

This clonotype has more than one count but fewer than ten. This rearrangement joins TRBV14 to TRBJ2-5; 7 nucleotides agree with TRBD2. This CDR3 has 17 amino acids. With V trimmed by 0 bases and J by 2 bases, 9 bases remained unmatched. Germline lookup yields CDR1 SGHDN and CDR2 FVKESK. The CDR3 loop reads CASSQDLERGDQETQYF. In nucleotides, the CDR3 is TGTGCCAGCAGCCAAGACCTAGAGCGGGGTGATCAAGAGACCCAGTACTTC.

The chain employs TRBV29-1 and TRBJ2-7; 9 nucleotides match TRBD1. V was clipped by 4 bases and J by 3 bases; unmatched bases: 4. The CDR3 sequence is 13 residues long. In germline, CDR1 is SQVTM, CDR2 ANQGSEA. The CDR3 here is CSVVGQGFYEQYF. The CDR3 DNA reads as TGCAGCGTTGTTGGACAGGGGTTCTACGAGCAGTACTTC.

As for this clonotype: One base away lies a much larger clone, so this may be a sequencing read error. V is TRBV7-7 and J is TRBJ2-5; 9 bases fit TRBD1. The germline gives CDR1 SSHAT, CDR2 FNYEAQ (reference sequence). The CDR3 is made up of 16 amino acids. The CDR3 nucleotides are TGTGTTAGCAGCCGCTCGGGACAGGGCCCTCAAGAGACCCAGTACTTC. Translation gives CVSSRSGQGPQETQYF. Variable domain in full (rest from reference TRBV7-7 and TRBJ2-5): GAGVSQSPRYKVTKRGQDVTLRCDPISSHATLYWYQQALGQGPEFLTYFNYEAQPDKSGLPSDRFSAERPEGSISTLTIQRTEQRDSAMYRCVSSRSGQGPQETQYFGPGTRLLVL.

This clonotype has a handful of counts. The rearrangement links TRBV28 to TRBJ2-5; TRBD1 matches at 7 bases. The CDR3 length is 16 residues. Germline loops: CDR1 MDHEN, CDR2 SYDVKM. V was pared by 3 bases and J by 3 bases, with 10 bases of the junction left unmatched. The CDR3: CASSFYVGQAKETQYF. CDR3 nucleotides: TGTGCCAGCAGTTTTTACGTAGGACAGGCCAAAGAGACCCAGTACTTC. The whole variable domain, filled in from reference TRBV28 and TRBJ2-5, reads DVKVTQSSRYLVKRTGEKVFLECVQDMDHENMFWYRQDPGLGLRLIYFSYDVKMKEKGDIPEGYSVSREKKERFSLILESASTNQTSMYLCASSFYVGQAKETQYFGPGTRLLVL.

This clonotype was counted between two and nine times. This chain uses TRBV7-3 with TRBJ2-3; D remains ambiguous. Germline CDR1 is SGHTA and CDR2 is FQGTGA. V dropped 5 bases and J dropped 6 bases, with 21 bases sitting between them. This CDR3 spans 16 amino acids. This chain's CDR3 is CASSANGPQRSDTQYF. CDR3 DNA: TGTGCCAGCAGCGCCAACGGTCCCCAACGCTCGGATACGCAGTATTTT.

The rearrangement links TRBV14 to TRBJ2-3, with D possibly being TRBD2 (7 bases). The CDR3 contains 15 residues. The germline CDR1 and CDR2 sequences are SGHDN and FVKESK. The V and J ends lost 5 bases and 5 bases respectively, with 17 bases between them. The CDR3 nucleotides are TGTGCCAGCAGCATTGGGGGGGCCGTACGAGATACGCAGTATTTT. This encodes CASSIGGAVRDTQYF.

The V call is TRBV7-9, the J call TRBJ1-1; 9 nucleotides agree with TRBD1. Germline CDR1 reads SEHNR; CDR2 reads FQNEAQ (reference sequence). J gave up 4 bases and V 4 bases, and 4 bases lay outside the gene matches. The CDR3 totals 14 residues. As DNA, the CDR3 is TGTGCCAGCAGCTACACAGGGGGCGGCACTGAAGCTTTCTTT. It is translated as CASSYTGGGTEAFF.

This clonotype was counted ten times or more. The CDR3, as DNA: TGCGCCAGCAGCCGGCACACAGCCGACAATGAGCAGTTCTTC. Protein product: CASSRHTADNEQFF. The chain is built from TRBV4-3 and TRBJ2-1; D is unclear. The CDR3 has 14 residues. V lost 4 bases to trimming and J lost 5 bases, with 12 bases between them. Germline CDR1 and CDR2: LGHNA and YSLEER.

The chain employs TRBV5-1 and TRBJ2-3, with 10 nucleotides matching TRBD2. CDR1 SGHRS and CDR2 YFSETQ come from the germline V gene. This CDR3 contains 16 residues. With V trimmed by 4 bases and J by 0 bases, 5 bases remained unmatched. The CDR3 DNA sequence: TGCGCCAGCAGCCCCCCTAGCGGGGGTAGCACAGATACGCAGTATTTT. It encodes CASSPPSGGSTDTQYF.

This clonotype was observed at least ten times. CDR3 sequence reads: CASSFGRTDTQYF. CDR3 DNA sequence: TGTGCCAGCAGCTTCGGCAGAACAGATACGCAGTATTTT. The rearrangement links TRBV7-2 to TRBJ2-3, with D unclear. The CDR3 runs to 13 residues. In germline, CDR1 is SGHTA, CDR2 FQGNSA. Trimming removed 3 bases at V and 3 bases at J, with 7 bases between.

This clonotype was found a few times. CDR3 protein: CASSVGAGAGAYQETQYF. In DNA, the CDR3 is TGTGCCAGCAGCGTAGGGGCCGGAGCGGGGGCCTACCAAGAGACCCAGTACTTC. The chain carries TRBV9 and TRBJ2-5; TRBD2 matches 8 bases. The ends lost 0 bases at V and 0 bases at J; junction bases unmatched: 10. The CDR3 length is 18 residues. Germline V gene lookup returns CDR1 SGDLS and CDR2 YYNGEE.

This clonotype appeared many times. V usage is TRBV5-1 and J usage is TRBJ1-1; 9 positions agree with TRBD1. The CDR3 is made up of 13 amino acids. Trimming took 6 bases from V and 4 from J; bases not matched to a gene: 4. Germline CDR1 reads SGHRS; CDR2 reads YFSETQ. CDR3 in amino acids: CASNPGQGTEAFF. In DNA, the CDR3 is TGCGCCAGCAACCCGGGACAGGGCACTGAAGCTTTCTTT.

The chain recombines TRBV3-1 with TRBJ1-5, with D unresolved. With 3 bases removed from V and 0 bases from J, the gap between germline ends came to 9 bases. From germline, CDR1 is LGHDT and CDR2 YNNKEL (reference sequence). The CDR3 has 15 residues. This CDR3 reads CASSQGFGSNQPQHF. CDR3 nucleotide sequence: TGTGCCAGCAGCCAGGGCTTTGGTAGCAATCAGCCCCAGCATTTT.

V usage is TRBV7-7 and J usage is TRBJ2-5; the D gene is possibly TRBD2 (6 bases). The length of the CDR3 is 15 residues. Germline CDR1 reads SSHAT; CDR2 reads FNYEAQ (reference sequence). This CDR3 reads CASGLTQALQETQYF. DNA for the CDR3: TGTGCTAGCGGCTTAACCCAGGCCCTCCAAGAGACCCAGTACTTC.

The rearrangement joins TRBV11-2 to TRBJ2-7; 8 bases are shared with TRBD1. The CDR3 contains 14 residues. Unmatched junction bases numbered 7, after V lost 3 bases and J lost 6 bases. Germline V gene data show CDR1 as SGHAT and CDR2 as FQNNGV. Here the CDR3 DNA reads TGTGCCAGCAGCTTCGGCGGGACAGGCTGCGAGCAGTACTTC. Its translation: CASSFGGTGCEQYF.

This chain uses TRBV29-1 with TRBJ1-1; D is uncertain. The germline V gene encodes CDR1 SQVTM and CDR2 ANQGSEA. This CDR3 contains 13 residues. Trimming pared 5 bases from V and 4 bases from J, leaving 14 bases between. CDR3 sequence (DNA): TGCAGCGTTAAACCCGGTTGGAGCACTGAAGCTTTCTTT. The encoded protein is CSVKPGWSTEAFF.

This clonotype occurred many times. This CDR3 reads CATSRGDSPLHF. The CDR3 bases are TGTGCCACCAGCCGGGGTGATTCACCCCTCCACTTT. This chain connects TRBV24-1 to TRBJ1-6; D ambiguous. V was pared by 7 bases and J by 8 bases, with 8 bases between. The CDR3 length is 12 residues. Germline V gives CDR1 KGHDR, CDR2 SFDVKD.

This clonotype was detected ten times or more. The chain links TRBV28 to TRBJ2-1, with D unresolved. CDR3 size: 12 residues. Germline CDR1 is MDHEN and CDR2 is SYDVKM. V was trimmed by 7 bases and J by 9 bases, leaving 13 bases between them. DNA for the CDR3: TGTGCCAGCACCTCCTTGGGTGGTGAGCAGTTCTTC. It is translated as CASTSLGGEQFF.

V and J are TRBV5-6 and TRBJ1-6, with 11 bases aligning to TRBD1. Germline V lookup: CDR1 SGHDT, CDR2 YYEEEE. The CDR3 totals 14 residues. Trimming took 4 bases from V and 9 from J; bases not matched to a gene: 3. The CDR3 loop is CASSVGQGASPLHF. The DNA of the CDR3 is TGTGCCAGCAGCGTCGGACAGGGGGCTTCACCCCTCCACTTT.

The chain is built from TRBV28 and TRBJ1-5; D is perhaps TRBD1 (6 bases). Trimming removed 8 bases from V and 6 bases from J, with 17 bases in between. The germline V gene has CDR1 MDHEN and CDR2 SYDVKM. This CDR3 is 14 amino acids long. The CDR3 spells CASSRGGSGQPQHF. CDR3 sequence (DNA): TGTGCCAGCTCCCGAGGGGGGTCGGGTCAGCCCCAGCATTTT.

This clonotype was recorded many times. The chain combines TRBV20-1 with TRBJ2-7, with 9 bases identical to TRBD1. CDR1 DFQATT and CDR2 SNEGSKA come from the germline V gene (reference sequence). V lost 2 bases to trimming and J lost 6 bases; unmatched junction nucleotides: 2. The CDR3 is 12 residues long. CDR3 sequence: CSARRTGVEQYF. For the CDR3, the DNA is TGCAGTGCTAGAAGGACAGGGGTCGAGCAGTACTTC.

V usage is TRBV5-6 and J usage is TRBJ1-5, with D tentatively TRBD1 (5 bases). This CDR3 has 18 amino acids. Trimming left V 4 bases short and J 2 bases short, with 22 bases between. Germline V gene sequence: CDR1 SGHDT, CDR2 YYEEEE. The CDR3 DNA reads as TGTGCCAGCAGCAGGAGTGGGGGTGGGAGACTTGGCAATCAGCCCCAGCATTTT. Translation: CASSRSGGGRLGNQPQHF.

This clonotype was observed at least ten times. The gene calls are TRBV28 and TRBJ2-7, with a possible D match to TRBD2 (6 bases). The J call could be wrong; TRBJ2-3 is a better fit for the DNA end. The CDR3 spans 11 residues. Germline V gene data show CDR1 as MDHEN and CDR2 as SYDVKM. The CDR3 sequence is CASSSREEQYF. The CDR3 nucleotides read TGTGCCAGCAGTTCCAGGGAGGAGCAGTATTTT.

This clonotype has a count of ten or more. V is TRBV28 and J is TRBJ2-6; perhaps TRBD2 as D (7 bases). The germline CDR1 and CDR2 sequences are MDHEN and SYDVKM. With 3 bases removed from V and 0 bases from J, the gap between germline ends came to 18 bases. This CDR3 contains 19 residues. The CDR3 reads CASSFPPGGGISGANVLTF. The CDR3 DNA is TGTGCCAGCAGTTTTCCGCCCGGCGGGGGCATCTCTGGGGCCAACGTCCTGACTTTC.

The genes are TRBV6-5 and TRBJ2-7; unclear D gene. Per the germline V gene, CDR1 is MNHEY and CDR2 is SVGAGI. This CDR3 spans 13 amino acids. V dropped 6 bases and J dropped 5 bases, with 14 bases sitting between them. CDR3 nucleotide sequence: TGTGCCAGCAGGTCAACCTTAGTGGACGAGCAGTACTTC. This codes for CASRSTLVDEQYF.

In this sample, this clonotype turned up many times. The V and J genes are TRBV6-2 or TRBV6-3 and TRBJ2-7; D unresolved. Deletions cut 6 bases from V and 4 bases from J, with 7 bases between. This CDR3 is built from 11 residues. Per germline, CDR1 MNHEY and CDR2 SVGEGT. The CDR3 is CASSRTYEQYF. In nucleotides, the CDR3 is TGTGCCAGCAGCAGGACGTACGAGCAGTACTTC.

J is TRBJ2-2 and V is TRBV29-1; no firm D call. Trimming removed 3 bases from V and 8 bases from J, with 10 bases in between. The CDR3 has 12 residues. Germline assignment: CDR1 SQVTM and CDR2 ANQGSEA. The CDR3 loop reads CSVEVAVGELFF. CDR3 bases: TGCAGCGTTGAGGTCGCGGTGGGGGAGCTGTTTTTT.

V and J are TRBV7-9 and TRBJ1-1; D perhaps matches TRBD1 (5 bases). The CDR3 is 14 amino acids. With 6 bases removed from V and 3 bases from J, the gap between germline ends came to 14 bases. The germline V gene encodes CDR1 SEHNR and CDR2 FQNEAQ (reference sequence). The CDR3 spells CASRHAPGDTEAFF. The CDR3 bases are TGTGCCAGCAGACACGCACCGGGGGACACTGAAGCTTTCTTT.

There are many counts of this clonotype. The gene calls are TRBV20-1 and TRBJ1-2; TRBD1 might be the D (5 bases). The length of the CDR3 is 15 residues. Trimming shortened V by 8 bases and J by 6 bases, and 25 bases separated the two germline ends. CDR1 and CDR2 from the germline V gene are DFQATT and SNEGSKA (reference sequence). The CDR3 loop is CSPPQRQGFVDGYTF. The CDR3 coding sequence is TGCAGTCCACCACAAAGGCAGGGTTTCGTCGATGGCTACACCTTC.